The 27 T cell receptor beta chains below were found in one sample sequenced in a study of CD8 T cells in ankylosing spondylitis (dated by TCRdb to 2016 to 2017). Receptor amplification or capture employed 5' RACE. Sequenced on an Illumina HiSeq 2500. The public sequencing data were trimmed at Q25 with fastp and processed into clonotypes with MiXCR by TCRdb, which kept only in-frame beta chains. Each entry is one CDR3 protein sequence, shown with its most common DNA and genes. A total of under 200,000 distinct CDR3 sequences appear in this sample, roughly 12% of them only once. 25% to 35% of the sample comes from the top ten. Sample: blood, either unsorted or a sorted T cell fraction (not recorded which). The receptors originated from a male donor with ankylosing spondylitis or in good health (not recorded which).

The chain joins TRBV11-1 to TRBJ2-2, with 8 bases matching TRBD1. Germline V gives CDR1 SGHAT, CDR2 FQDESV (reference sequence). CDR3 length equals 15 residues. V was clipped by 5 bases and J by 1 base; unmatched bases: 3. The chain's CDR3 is CASSPGGQNTGELFF. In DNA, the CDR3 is TGTGCCAGCAGCCCAGGGGGCCAGAACACCGGGGAGCTGTTTTTT. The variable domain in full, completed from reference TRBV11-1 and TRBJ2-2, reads EAEVAQSPRYKITEKSQAVAFWCDPISGHATLYWYRQILGQGPELLVQFQDESVVDDSQLPKDRFSAERLKGVDSTLKIQPAELGDSAMYLCASSPGGQNTGELFFGEGSRLTVL.

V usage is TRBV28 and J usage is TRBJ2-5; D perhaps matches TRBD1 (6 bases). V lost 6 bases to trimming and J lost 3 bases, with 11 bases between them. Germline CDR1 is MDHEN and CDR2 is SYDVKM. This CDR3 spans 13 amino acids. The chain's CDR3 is CASRLQGEETQYF. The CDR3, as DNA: TGTGCCAGCAGGCTACAGGGCGAAGAGACCCAGTACTTC.

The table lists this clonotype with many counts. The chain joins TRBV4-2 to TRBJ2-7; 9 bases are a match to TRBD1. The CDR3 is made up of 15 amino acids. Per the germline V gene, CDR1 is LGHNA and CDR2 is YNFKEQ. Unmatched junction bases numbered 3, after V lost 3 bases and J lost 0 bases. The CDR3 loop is CASSHGQGPSYEQYF. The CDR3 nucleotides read TGTGCCAGCAGCCACGGACAGGGGCCCTCCTACGAGCAGTACTTC.

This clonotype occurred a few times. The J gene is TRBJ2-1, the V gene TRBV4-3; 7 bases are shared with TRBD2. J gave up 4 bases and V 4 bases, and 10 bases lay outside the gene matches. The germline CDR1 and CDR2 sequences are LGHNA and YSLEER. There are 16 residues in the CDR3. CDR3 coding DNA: TGCGCCAGCAGCCTATTCTTTGGGGGGGTTTACAATGAGCAGTTCTTC. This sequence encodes CASSLFFGGVYNEQFF.

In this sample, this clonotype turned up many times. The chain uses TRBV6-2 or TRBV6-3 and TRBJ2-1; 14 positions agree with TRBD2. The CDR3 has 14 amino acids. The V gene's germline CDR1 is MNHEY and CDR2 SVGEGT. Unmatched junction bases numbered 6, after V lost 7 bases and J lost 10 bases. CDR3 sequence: CASTGLAGGFEQFF. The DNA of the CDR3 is TGTGCCAGCACCGGACTAGCGGGAGGATTCGAGCAGTTCTTC.

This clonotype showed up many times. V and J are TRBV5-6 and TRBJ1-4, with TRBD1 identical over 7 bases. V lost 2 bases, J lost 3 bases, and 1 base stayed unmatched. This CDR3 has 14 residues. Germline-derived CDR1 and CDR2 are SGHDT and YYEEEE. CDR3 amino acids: CASSLQGSNEKLFF. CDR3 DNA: TGTGCCAGCAGCTTACAGGGGTCTAATGAAAAACTGTTTTTT.

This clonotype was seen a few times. The CDR3 nucleotides are TGTGCCAGCAGCCCAGCGACAGGGGGACTATCTGGAAACACCATATATTTT. Its translation is CASSPATGGLSGNTIYF. This chain links TRBV5-6 with TRBJ1-3; 9 bases fit TRBD1. The trim removed 4 bases at V and 1 base at J, leaving 9 bases unmatched. Germline CDR1 reads SGHDT; CDR2 reads YYEEEE. The CDR3 totals 17 residues.

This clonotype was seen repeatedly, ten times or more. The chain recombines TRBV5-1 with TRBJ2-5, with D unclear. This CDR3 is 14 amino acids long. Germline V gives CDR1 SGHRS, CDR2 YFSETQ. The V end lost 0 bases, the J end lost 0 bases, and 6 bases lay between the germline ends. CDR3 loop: CASSLAEYQETQYF. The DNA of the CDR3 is TGCGCCAGCAGCTTGGCAGAATACCAAGAGACCCAGTACTTC. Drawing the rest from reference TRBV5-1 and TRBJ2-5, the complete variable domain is KAGVTQTPRYLIKTRGQQVTLSCSPISGHRSVSWYQQTPGQGLQFLFEYFSETQRNKGNFPGRFSGRQFSNSRSEMNVSTLELGDSALYLCASSLAEYQETQYFGPGTRLLVL.

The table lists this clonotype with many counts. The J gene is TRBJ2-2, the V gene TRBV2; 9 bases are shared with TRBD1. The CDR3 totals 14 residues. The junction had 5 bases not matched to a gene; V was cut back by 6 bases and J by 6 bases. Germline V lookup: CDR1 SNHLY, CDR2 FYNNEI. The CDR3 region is CASSWGQGPGELFF. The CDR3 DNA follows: TGTGCCAGCAGCTGGGGACAGGGCCCCGGGGAGCTGTTTTTT.

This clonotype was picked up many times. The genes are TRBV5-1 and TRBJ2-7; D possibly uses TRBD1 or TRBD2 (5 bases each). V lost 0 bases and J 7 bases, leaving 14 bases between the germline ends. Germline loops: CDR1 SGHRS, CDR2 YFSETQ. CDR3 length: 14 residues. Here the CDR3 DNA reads TGCGCCAGCAGCTTGGATTGGGGCGAGGGTGAGCAGTACTTC. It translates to CASSLDWGEGEQYF.

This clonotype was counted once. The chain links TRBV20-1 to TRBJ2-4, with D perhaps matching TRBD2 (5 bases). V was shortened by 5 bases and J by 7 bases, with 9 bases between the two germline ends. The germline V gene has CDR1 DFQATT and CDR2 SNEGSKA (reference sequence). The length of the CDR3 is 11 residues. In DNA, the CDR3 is TGCAGTGCTGGGGAGCGGAACATTCAGTACTTC. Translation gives CSAGERNIQYF.

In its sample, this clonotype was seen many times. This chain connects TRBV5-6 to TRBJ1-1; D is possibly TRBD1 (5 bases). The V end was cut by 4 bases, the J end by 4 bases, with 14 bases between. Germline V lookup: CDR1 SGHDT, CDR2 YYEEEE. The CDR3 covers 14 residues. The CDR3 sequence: CASSPVDQGTEAFF. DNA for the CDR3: TGTGCCAGCAGCCCGGTGGATCAGGGCACTGAAGCTTTCTTT.

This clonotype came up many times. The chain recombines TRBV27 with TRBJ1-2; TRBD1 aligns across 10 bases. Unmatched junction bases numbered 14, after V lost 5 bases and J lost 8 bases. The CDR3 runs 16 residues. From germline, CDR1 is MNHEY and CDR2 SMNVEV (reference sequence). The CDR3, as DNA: TGTGCCAGCAGTCCCCGACAGGGGGCTGTGTGGTTAGGCTACACCTTC. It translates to CASSPRQGAVWLGYTF.

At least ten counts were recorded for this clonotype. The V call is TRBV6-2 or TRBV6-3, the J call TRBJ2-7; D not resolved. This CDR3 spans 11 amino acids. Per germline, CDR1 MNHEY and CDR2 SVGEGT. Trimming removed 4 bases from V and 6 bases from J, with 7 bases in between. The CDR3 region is CASSSVGEQYF. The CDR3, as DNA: TGTGCCAGCAGTTCCGTCGGCGAGCAGTACTTC.

This CDR3 reads CASSWTSGELFF. The CDR3 DNA is TGTGCCAGCAGTTGGACCAGCGGGGAGCTGTTTTTT. The rearrangement uses TRBV6-6 and TRBJ2-2; D gene uncertain. The germline CDR1 and CDR2 sequences are MNHNY and SVGAGI (reference sequence). Trimming took off 4 bases at V and 7 bases at J, with 7 bases between the two ends. The CDR3 totals 12 residues.

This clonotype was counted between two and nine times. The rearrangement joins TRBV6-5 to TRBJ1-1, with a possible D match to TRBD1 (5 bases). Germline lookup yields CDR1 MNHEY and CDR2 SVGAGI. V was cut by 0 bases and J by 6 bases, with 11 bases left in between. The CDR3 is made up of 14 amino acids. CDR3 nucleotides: TGTGCCAGCAGTTACTCGAGGGACCGCCCTGAAGCTTTCTTT. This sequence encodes CASSYSRDRPEAFF.

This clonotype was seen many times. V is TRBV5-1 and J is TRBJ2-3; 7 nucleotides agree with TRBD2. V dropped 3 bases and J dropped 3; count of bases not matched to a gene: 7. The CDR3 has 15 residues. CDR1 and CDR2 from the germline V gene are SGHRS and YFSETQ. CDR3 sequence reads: CASSSTAGETDTQYF. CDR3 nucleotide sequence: TGCGCCAGCAGCTCCACTGCGGGAGAGACAGATACGCAGTATTTT.

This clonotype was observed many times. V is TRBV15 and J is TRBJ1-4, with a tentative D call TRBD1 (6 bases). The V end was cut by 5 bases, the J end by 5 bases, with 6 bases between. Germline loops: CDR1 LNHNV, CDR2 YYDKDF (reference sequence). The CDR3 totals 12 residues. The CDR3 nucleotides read TGTGCCACCAGCGACAGGAATGAAAAACTGTTTTTT. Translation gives CATSDRNEKLFF.

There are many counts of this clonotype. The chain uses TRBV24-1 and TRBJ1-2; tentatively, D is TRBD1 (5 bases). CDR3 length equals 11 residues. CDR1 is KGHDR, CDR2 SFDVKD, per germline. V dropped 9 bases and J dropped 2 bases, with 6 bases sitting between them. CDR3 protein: CATWDNYGYTF. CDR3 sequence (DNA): TGTGCCACCTGGGACAACTATGGCTACACCTTC.

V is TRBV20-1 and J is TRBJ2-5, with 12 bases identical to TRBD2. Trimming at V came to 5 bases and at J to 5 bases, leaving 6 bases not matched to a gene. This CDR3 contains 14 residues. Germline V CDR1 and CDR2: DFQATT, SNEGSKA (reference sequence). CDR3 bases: TGCAGTGCTTCGACTAGCGGGAGACAGGAGACCCAGTACTTC. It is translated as CSASTSGRQETQYF.

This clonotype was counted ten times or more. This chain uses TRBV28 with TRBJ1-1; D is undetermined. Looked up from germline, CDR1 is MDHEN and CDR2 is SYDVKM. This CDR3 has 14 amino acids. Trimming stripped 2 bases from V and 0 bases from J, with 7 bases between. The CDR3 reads CASSLHRLNTEAFF. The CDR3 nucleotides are TGTGCCAGCAGTTTACACCGGCTGAACACTGAAGCTTTCTTT.

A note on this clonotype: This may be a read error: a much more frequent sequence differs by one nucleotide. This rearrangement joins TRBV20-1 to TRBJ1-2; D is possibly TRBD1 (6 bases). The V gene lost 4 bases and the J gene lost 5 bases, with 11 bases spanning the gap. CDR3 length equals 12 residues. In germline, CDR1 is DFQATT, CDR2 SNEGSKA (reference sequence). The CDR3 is CSAKRGAYGYTF. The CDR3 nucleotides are TGCAGTGCTAAACGGGGGGCGTATGGCTACACCTTC.

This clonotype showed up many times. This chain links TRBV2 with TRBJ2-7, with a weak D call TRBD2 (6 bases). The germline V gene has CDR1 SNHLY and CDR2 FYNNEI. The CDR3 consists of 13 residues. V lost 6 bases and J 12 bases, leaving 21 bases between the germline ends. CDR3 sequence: CASRGGAATSGYF. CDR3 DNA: TGTGCCAGCAGGGGGGGAGCAGCGACCTCTGGGTACTTC.

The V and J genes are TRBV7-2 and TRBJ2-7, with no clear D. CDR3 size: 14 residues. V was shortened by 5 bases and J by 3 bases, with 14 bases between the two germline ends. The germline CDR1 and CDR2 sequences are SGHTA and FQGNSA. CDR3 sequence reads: CASSPFISHYEQYF. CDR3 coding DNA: TGTGCCAGCAGCCCCTTTATAAGCCACTACGAGCAGTACTTC.

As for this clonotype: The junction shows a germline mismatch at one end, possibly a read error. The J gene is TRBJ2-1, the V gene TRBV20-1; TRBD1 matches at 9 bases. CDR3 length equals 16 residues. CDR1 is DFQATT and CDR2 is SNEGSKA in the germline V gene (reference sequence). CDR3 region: CCARATDRGSYNEQFF. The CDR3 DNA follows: TGCTGTGCTAGAGCGACGGACAGGGGCTCCTACAATGAGCAGTTCTTC.

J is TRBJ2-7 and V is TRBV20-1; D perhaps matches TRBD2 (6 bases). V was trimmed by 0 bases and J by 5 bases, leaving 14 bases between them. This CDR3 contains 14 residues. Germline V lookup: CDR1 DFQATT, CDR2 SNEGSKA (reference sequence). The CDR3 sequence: CSARDFGRFDEQYF. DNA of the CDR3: TGCAGTGCTAGAGATTTCGGGAGATTCGACGAGCAGTACTTC.

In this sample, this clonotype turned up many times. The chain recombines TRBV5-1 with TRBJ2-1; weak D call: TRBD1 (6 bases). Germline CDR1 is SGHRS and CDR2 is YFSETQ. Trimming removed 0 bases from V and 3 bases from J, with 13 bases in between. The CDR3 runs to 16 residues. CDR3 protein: CASSLGMGALYNEQFF. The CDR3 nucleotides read TGCGCCAGCAGCTTGGGGATGGGGGCCCTCTACAATGAGCAGTTCTTC.